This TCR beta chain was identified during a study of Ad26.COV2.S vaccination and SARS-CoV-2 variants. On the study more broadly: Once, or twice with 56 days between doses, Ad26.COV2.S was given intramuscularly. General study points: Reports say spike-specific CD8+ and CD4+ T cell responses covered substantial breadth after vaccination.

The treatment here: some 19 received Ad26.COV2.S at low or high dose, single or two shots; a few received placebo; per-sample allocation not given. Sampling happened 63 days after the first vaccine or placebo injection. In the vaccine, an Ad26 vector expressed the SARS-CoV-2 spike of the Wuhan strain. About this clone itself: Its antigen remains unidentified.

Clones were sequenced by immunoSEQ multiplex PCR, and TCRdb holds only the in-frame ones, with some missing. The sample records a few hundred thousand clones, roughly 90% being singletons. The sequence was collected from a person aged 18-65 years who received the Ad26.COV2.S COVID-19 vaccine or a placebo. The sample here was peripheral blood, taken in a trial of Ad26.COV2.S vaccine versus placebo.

CDR3 bases: TGTGCCAGCAGTCCCGACACCGGGGATACGCAGTATTTT. Amino acids: CASSPDTGDTQYF. The chain has TRBV12-3 or TRBV12-4 and TRBJ2-3; the D is unclear. Trimming removed 5 bases at V and 6 bases at J, with 12 bases between. This CDR3 is built from 13 residues.